The entry below describes one TCR beta chain. The antigen is not known. Germline V CDR1 and CDR2: MDHEN, SYDVKM. V gave up 10 bases and J gave up 5 bases, with 18 bases separating them. This CDR3 is 14 amino acids long. This entry belongs to a study of tumor-infiltrating lymphocytes in primary liver carcinoma. Study outcomes and limitations: The top-250-clone fraction was significantly higher in tumors than in blood (p = 0.039).

From 450 to 550 ng total RNA, TCR beta cDNA was generated with a primer in the constant region. Modified slightly, ARM-PCR produced TCR beta libraries over three nested multiplex PCR rounds. Amplification in the first two PCR rounds was performed using TRBV1-TRBV30 forward primers and a C-beta reverse primer for around 9 cycles each. TCRdb re-called the multiplex PCR reads through MiXCR, storing one row per CDR3 protein. Counted here are roughly 70,000 distinct CDR3 sequences, 71% occurring once; the ten biggest clones make up around 44%. Co-extraction of RNA and DNA was performed on about 20-33 mg of unsorted bulk tissue. Primary liver carcinoma, confirmed by histopathology, was surgically resected. Patients in the cohort were treatment-naive and living with chronic HBV infection. Tumor samples all exceeded 75% viable tumor cells.

This chain links TRBV28 with TRBJ2-1; TRBD2 might be the D (6 bases). This TCR was sampled from a man between 35 and 55 years old with primary liver carcinoma and hepatitis B virus infection. The sample consisted of liver tumor tissue from sampling region 4. Subset denoted: tumor region T4, right-lateral pole. CDR3 sequence: CANGTCGPNNEQFF. The CDR3 region has the DNA TGTGCCAACGGGACTTGCGGGCCTAACAATGAGCAGTTCTTC. Based on the CDR3 plus reference TRBV28 and TRBJ2-1, the full variable domain is DVKVTQSSRYLVKRTGEKVFLECVQDMDHENMFWYRQDPGLGLRLIYFSYDVKMKEKGDIPEGYSVSREKKERFSLILESASTNQTSMYLCANGTCGPNNEQFFGPGTRLTVL.